These 4 T cell receptor beta chains share one sample of origin, sequenced in a study of graft-versus-host responses after intestinal transplantation. The method was immunoSEQ multiplex PCR; TCRdb's version includes in-frame clones alone and lacks a portion of them. The table includes about 21,000 clones, under 75% detected once. Both intraepithelial and lamina propria lymphocytes were released by processing graft tissue. The specimen was ileum tissue, collected approximately three weeks after intestinal transplant. The receptors originated from a human patient who received an intestinal transplant, so some T cells may come from the graft donor.

J is TRBJ2-7 and V is TRBV27; D is unresolved. Germline CDR1 and CDR2: MNHEY and SMNVEV (reference sequence). The CDR3 is 13 residues long. V was trimmed by 2 bases and J by 3 bases, leaving 8 bases between them. The CDR3 DNA sequence: TGTGCCAGCAGTTTAGGTACATACTACGAGCAGTACTTC. Its translation: CASSLGTYYEQYF.

The rearrangement uses TRBV25-1 and TRBJ1-6, with 8 bases identical to TRBD1. The ends lost 4 bases at V and 10 bases at J; junction bases unmatched: 15. The germline gives CDR1 MGHDK, CDR2 SYGVNS. The CDR3 contains 17 residues. CDR3 DNA sequence: TGTGCCAGCAGTGCCCTAAACGTACAGGGGGGAAGGTCACCCCTCCACTTT. Translation gives CASSALNVQGGRSPLHF.

The chain combines TRBV6-4 with TRBJ1-1; 8 bases are a match to TRBD1. J was trimmed by 4 bases and V by 8 bases; bases with no gene match: 15. This CDR3 is built from 16 residues. The germline CDR1 and CDR2 sequences are MRHNA and SNTAGT. The CDR3 sequence is CASDQVQGDDSTEAFF. The CDR3 coding sequence is TGTGCCAGCGACCAAGTACAGGGGGATGACAGCACTGAAGCTTTCTTT.

The chain has TRBV7-2 and TRBJ2-7, with a tentative D call TRBD2 (6 bases). V was trimmed by 3 bases and J by 1 base, leaving 13 bases between them. Germline V CDR1 and CDR2: SGHTA, FQGNSA. This CDR3 has 15 residues. CDR3 amino acids: CASSFMAGPSYEQYF. In DNA, the CDR3 is TGTGCCAGCAGCTTCATGGCGGGACCATCCTACGAGCAGTACTTC. Full variable domain (missing parts from reference TRBV7-2 and TRBJ2-7): GAGVSQSPSNKVTEKGKDVELRCDPISGHTALYWYRQSLGQGLEFLIYFQGNSAPDKSGLPSDRFSAERTGGSVSTLTIQRTQQEDSAVYLCASSFMAGPSYEQYFGPGTRLTVT.